This T cell receptor beta chain was retrieved from a study of T cell responses to AZD1222 COVID-19 vaccine (dated by TCRdb to the early 2020s). Looking at the study overall: AZD1222 recipients with second doses at about 4 weeks or about 12 weeks were pooled, because spike-specific TCR depth and breadth did not differ between schedules. A total of under 250 trial participants underwent TCR sequencing, of whom 207 had received two doses of AZD1222 and some 25 had received two doses of the MenACWY control vaccine. Enrollment into the trials was organized by age into subgroups of 18-55, 56-69 and 70-plus years, and those subgroups contained about 150, 27 and 61 TCR-sequenced participants, respectively.

With regard to this clone: The antigen it binds to is not known. There are no base qualities to consult, and no much larger clone falls within one base.

On the study overall, not on this receptor specifically: The 56-69-year group was small, and its depth increase did not reach significance, likely because of low power. Because no day 14 peak-response samples were available, repertoires were characterized only after the peak T cell response. Participants were mostly white British, with more females than males. The authors suggested clonal diversity may have been underestimated. Nearly half of unique spike-specific TCRs reportedly recognized epitopes outside regions mutated in the B.1.351 and B.1.1.7 variants. After two AZD1222 doses, both the breadth and the depth of spike-specific TCRs were significantly higher than at day 0 and than in MenACWY recipients. CD4 TCRs associated with the vaccine covered the entire spike protein, and the dominant responses were in regions 160-218 and 743-854. Only five or six AZD1222 recipients were SARS-CoV-2 seropositive at baseline, limiting conclusions about previously exposed vaccinees.

The germline V gene encodes CDR1 SGHTA and CDR2 FQGNSA. Including cysteine and phenylalanine, the CDR3 has 15 amino acids. Kept here is only the CDR3 DNA, which spans 45 bases and is read in frame from base 1. Trimming at the junction amounts to 4 bases on V and 5 bases on J, and the germline ends lie 17 bases apart. The CDR3 regions of human TCRbeta chains were subjected to immunosequencing. As for the original processing: TCRs in the repertoires were matched against a reference library of SARS-CoV-2-specific TCRs that had been generated with the MIRA antigen-specificity platform. Breadth was defined as the fraction of unique TCRs that were SARS-CoV-2-associated, and depth was defined as the fraction of total T cells that were SARS-CoV-2-associated. Each spike-specific TCR was assigned to its reactive spike region and to a CD4 or CD8 class using the MIRA data. Log10-transformed breadth and depth values were compared by one-way ANOVA with Sidak's multiple comparisons tests. The clones in this table, taken by TCRdb from immuneACCESS, are in-frame only. Not every clone is retained; where verified, under half of the shortfall comes from an unresolved V gene, and the cause of the rest is unknown. That table supplies the V and J calls and clone size; D and trimming were determined from the DNA. The sample table holds 120,000 to 150,000 clones, of which just over 90% were seen once. In total, the top ten clones hold less than 2% of the sample.

The time point label on this specimen signifies: baseline before first vaccination. The vaccinee samples were drawn from two UK trials, COV001 and COV002, one of which was a single-blind randomized controlled phase 2/3 trial testing AZD1222 (ChAdOx1 nCoV-19) in healthy adults. For TCRbeta chain sequencing, PBMC samples were collected from trial participants at day 0 and at day 28 after the second dose. The specimen was peripheral blood, collected on day 0 of AZD1222 vaccination. The rearrangement joined TRBV7-2 to TRBJ1-2, with the D gene not clear enough to name. This receptor was taken from an adult in good health. The bases are TGTGCCAGCAGCTCCTATACCAGCGCGAGTTATGGCTACACCTTC. Its amino acids are CASSSYTSASYGYTF.